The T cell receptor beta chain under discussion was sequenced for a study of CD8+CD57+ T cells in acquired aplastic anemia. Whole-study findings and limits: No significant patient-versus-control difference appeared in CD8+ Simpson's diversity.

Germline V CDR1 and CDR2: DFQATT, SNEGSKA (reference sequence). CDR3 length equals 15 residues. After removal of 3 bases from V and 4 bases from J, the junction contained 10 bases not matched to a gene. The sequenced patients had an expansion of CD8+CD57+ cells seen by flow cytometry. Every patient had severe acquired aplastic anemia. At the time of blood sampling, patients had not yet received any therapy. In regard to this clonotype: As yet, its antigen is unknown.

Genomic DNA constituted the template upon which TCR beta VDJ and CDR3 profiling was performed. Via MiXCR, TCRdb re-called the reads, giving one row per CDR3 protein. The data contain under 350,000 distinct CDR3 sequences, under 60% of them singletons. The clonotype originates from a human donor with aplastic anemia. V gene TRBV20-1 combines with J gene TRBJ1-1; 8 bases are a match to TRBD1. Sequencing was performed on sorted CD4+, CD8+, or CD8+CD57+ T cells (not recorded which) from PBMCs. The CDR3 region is CSASRARQGSTEAFF. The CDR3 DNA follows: TGCAGTGCTAGTAGGGCGAGACAGGGGAGCACTGAAGCTTTCTTT.